This passage covers 23 T cell receptor beta chains from one sample sequenced in a study of blood T cells in healthy people across ages. The authors ran a second PCR of roughly 6 to 11 cycles using a sample-barcoded 5' primer and a J-beta primer mix. A single record per CDR3 protein comes from TCRdb applying MiXCR to the 5' RACE reads. The table records over a million distinct CDR3 sequences, roughly 59% of them present only once. The sample comprised blood. The receptors stem from a man between 18 and 29 years old in good health.

This clonotype was observed a single time. The chain carries TRBV10-3 and TRBJ2-7; D possibly corresponds to TRBD1 (5 bases). The CDR3 length is 14 residues. Looked up from germline, CDR1 is ENHRY and CDR2 is SYGVKD. The V end was cut by 4 bases, the J end by 2 bases, with 12 bases between. CDR3 loop: CAISAREDTYEQYF. For the CDR3, the DNA is TGTGCCATCAGTGCGAGAGAGGACACCTACGAGCAGTACTTC.

A note on this clonotype: The junction shows a germline mismatch at one end, possibly a read error. The rearrangement links TRBV4-2 to TRBJ2-1; TRBD2 matches 11 bases. CDR3 size: 17 residues. The V gene's germline CDR1 is LGHNA and CDR2 YNFKEQ. CDR3 sequence (DNA): TGTGCCAGTAGCCCACGACTAGCGGGAATAGGGTACAATGAGCAGTTCTTC. Amino acid sequence: CASSPRLAGIGYNEQFF.

The DNA of the CDR3 is TGTGCCACCAGCAGGGCAGGGGTTTACTCACCCCTCCACTTT. Translation: CATSRAGVYSPLHF. The chain has TRBV15 and TRBJ1-6; tentatively, D is TRBD1 (6 bases). Germline V gene data show CDR1 as LNHNV and CDR2 as YYDKDF (reference sequence). The CDR3 loop spans 14 amino acids. Trimming shortened V by 3 bases and J by 10 bases, and 13 bases separated the two germline ends.

The chain uses TRBV29-1 and TRBJ2-1, with TRBD2 matching over 10 bases. V shed 5 bases and J 4 bases; nucleotides not matched to a gene: 5. This CDR3 contains 14 residues. CDR1 and CDR2 (germline): SQVTM, ANQGSEA. For the CDR3, the DNA is TGCAGCGTTTTTAGCGGGGGGCCTTACAATGAGCAGTTCTTC. Amino acids: CSVFSGGPYNEQFF.

The rearrangement uses TRBV5-1 and TRBJ2-3; a possible D gene is TRBD2 (5 bases). The CDR3 has 14 residues. The V gene lost 7 bases and the J gene lost 0 bases, with 12 bases spanning the gap. Germline CDR1 SGHRS, CDR2 YFSETQ. CDR3 sequence (DNA): TGCGCCAGCGGACTGGTGACTAGCACAGATACGCAGTATTTT. This gives the protein CASGLVTSTDTQYF.

This chain joins TRBV10-3 and TRBJ2-2; 7 bases match TRBD2. The CDR3 is 15 amino acids. Germline CDR1 and CDR2: ENHRY and SYGVKD. Trimming removed 3 bases from V and 5 bases from J; junction bases left unmatched: 6. The CDR3 loop reads CAISDRTRRTGELFF. CDR3 nucleotide sequence: TGTGCCATCAGTGATCGGACTAGAAGGACCGGGGAGCTGTTTTTT.

The chain employs TRBV20-1 and TRBJ2-1; possibly TRBD2 for D (6 bases). The CDR3 consists of 15 residues. Germline-derived CDR1 and CDR2 are DFQATT and SNEGSKA (reference sequence). V gave up 0 bases and J gave up 0 bases, with 9 bases separating them. The DNA of the CDR3 is TGCAGTGCTAGAGATGGGGGGTTCTCCTACAATGAGCAGTTCTTC. Residues: CSARDGGFSYNEQFF.

The chain links TRBV11-3 to TRBJ2-7; TRBD1 matches at 9 bases. CDR3 length: 18 amino acids. The junction had 15 bases not matched to a gene; V was cut back by 4 bases and J by 2 bases. The germline V gene has CDR1 SGHNT and CDR2 YENEEA. CDR3 protein: CASSSLMSGTGNPYEQYF. The DNA for the CDR3 is TGTGCCAGCAGCTCCCTAATGTCCGGGACAGGGAACCCCTACGAGCAGTACTTC.

This clonotype has a handful of counts. The chain is built from TRBV5-1 and TRBJ2-1, with D perhaps TRBD1 (6 bases). The CDR3 is 14 amino acids. Looked up from germline, CDR1 is SGHRS and CDR2 is YFSETQ. V lost 4 bases to trimming and J lost 5 bases, with 13 bases between them. The CDR3 loop is CASSSQGSDNEQFF. CDR3 nucleotides: TGCGCCAGCAGCAGCCAGGGGAGCGACAATGAGCAGTTCTTC. The full variable domain, with the rest looked up from reference TRBV5-1 and TRBJ2-1, is KAGVTQTPRYLIKTRGQQVTLSCSPISGHRSVSWYQQTPGQGLQFLFEYFSETQRNKGNFPGRFSGRQFSNSRSEMNVSTLELGDSALYLCASSSQGSDNEQFFGPGTRLTVL.

J is TRBJ2-1 and V is TRBV5-1; 9 bases map to TRBD2. V trimming: 0 bases; J trimming: 0 bases; junction bases outside the gene matches: 10. Germline CDR1 and CDR2: SGHRS and YFSETQ. This CDR3 spans 19 amino acids. The CDR3 DNA follows: TGCGCCAGCAGCTTGGCCTTGGCTAGCGGGATGAGCTCCTACAATGAGCAGTTCTTC. It encodes CASSLALASGMSSYNEQFF.

Remarks on this clonotype: One end of the junction fails to match germline, which may point to a read error. The chain couples TRBV9 to TRBJ2-3; possible D gene TRBD1, 5 bases. The germline V gene encodes CDR1 SGDLS and CDR2 YYNGEE. CDR3 size: 15 residues. The CDR3: CAISVRAGSTDTQYF. In DNA, the CDR3 is TGTGCCATCAGCGTCCGCGCAGGGAGCACAGATACGCAGTATTTT.

The gene calls are TRBV13 and TRBJ2-3; weak D call: TRBD2 (5 bases). The V end lost 5 bases, the J end lost 4 bases, and 19 bases lay between the germline ends. Germline CDR1 is PRHDT and CDR2 is FYEKMQ (reference sequence). This CDR3 region has 16 residues. The CDR3 region has the DNA TGTGCCAGCAGCCCTCGTTTGGACGGACTGTCAGATACGCAGTATTTT. This sequence encodes CASSPRLDGLSDTQYF.

This clonotype came up many times. An end of the junction does not agree with germline; a read error may underlie this. The V gene is TRBV5-1, the J gene TRBJ2-7, with D unresolved. CDR1 and CDR2 (germline): SGHRS, YFSETQ. The CDR3 has 13 amino acids. The CDR3 sequence: CASSLAATYEQYF. CDR3 bases: TGTGCCAGCAGCTTGGCAGCGACCTACGAGCAGTACTTC.

The chain uses TRBV3-1 and TRBJ1-2; D perhaps matches TRBD1 (6 bases). The CDR3 consists of 17 residues. Per the germline V gene, CDR1 is LGHDT and CDR2 is YNNKEL (reference sequence). Trimming shortened V by 4 bases and J by 4 bases, and 22 bases separated the two germline ends. DNA for the CDR3: TGTGCCAGCAGCCCCGGACAGACTAAAAGTTGGGGCTATGGCTACACCTTC. Translating gives CASSPGQTKSWGYGYTF.

This clonotype was detected once. The rearrangement joins TRBV6-5 to TRBJ1-1, with D unclear. Germline assignment: CDR1 MNHEY and CDR2 SVGAGI. The CDR3 length is 11 residues. The V and J ends lost 6 bases and 5 bases respectively, with 7 bases between them. CDR3 in DNA: TGTGCCAGCAGACATAGTACTGAAGCTTTCTTT. Amino acid sequence: CASRHSTEAFF.

This clonotype has a handful of counts. The V call is TRBV29-1, the J call TRBJ1-4; perhaps TRBD1 as D (6 bases). V dropped 7 bases and J dropped 4 bases, with 13 bases sitting between them. CDR1 and CDR2 from the germline V gene are SQVTM and ANQGSEA. CDR3 size: 13 residues. In DNA form, the CDR3 reads TGCAGCGCCTCGGGGGGCCTTAATGAAAAACTGTTTTTT. It translates to CSASGGLNEKLFF. Full variable domain (missing parts from reference TRBV29-1 and TRBJ1-4): SAVISQKPSRDICQRGTSLTIQCQVDSQVTMMFWYRQQPGQSLTLIATANQGSEATYESGFVIDKFPISRPNLTFSTLTVSNMSPEDSSIYLCSASGGLNEKLFFGSGTQLSVL.

The J gene is TRBJ2-7, the V gene TRBV20-1; the match to TRBD2 covers 14 bases. CDR1 is DFQATT, CDR2 SNEGSKA, per germline (reference sequence). V lost 6 bases, J lost 3 bases, and 4 bases stayed unmatched. The CDR3 spans 14 residues. The CDR3 sequence is CSAGTSGSIYEQYF. CDR3 in DNA: TGCAGTGCCGGGACTAGCGGGAGCATCTACGAGCAGTACTTC.

The genes are TRBV18 and TRBJ2-2; 9 bases match TRBD1. The germline CDR1 and CDR2 sequences are KGHSH and LQKENI. The CDR3 sequence is 16 residues long. V trimming: 0 bases; J trimming: 4 bases; junction bases outside the gene matches: 3. The CDR3 spells CASSPPDRGRTGELFF. The DNA for the CDR3 is TGTGCCAGCTCACCACCGGACAGGGGACGCACCGGGGAGCTGTTTTTT.

The chain joins TRBV6-1 to TRBJ1-4; D possibly corresponds to TRBD1 (5 bases). Germline V gives CDR1 MNHNS, CDR2 SASEGT. CDR3 length: 15 residues. Trimming removed 6 bases at V and 0 bases at J, with 11 bases between. The DNA for the CDR3 is TGTGCCAGCAGAGGGGCAGGGTCAACTAATGAAAAACTGTTTTTT. Protein sequence: CASRGAGSTNEKLFF.

The chain couples TRBV12-3 or TRBV12-4 to TRBJ2-7, with D uncertain. The closer fit of TRBJ2-4 to the DNA end suggests the J call may be wrong. The CDR3 runs 12 residues. The CDR3 sequence: CASRARDGIQYF. CDR3 nucleotides: TGTGCCAGCAGGGCACGAGATGGCATTCAGTACTTC.

Details on this clonotype: A much bigger clone sits one base away, suggesting this may be a read error. The chain carries TRBV29-1 and TRBJ2-3, with TRBD1 identical over 7 bases. Germline V gives CDR1 SQVTM, CDR2 ANQGSEA. The CDR3 consists of 12 residues. DNA of the CDR3: TGCGGCGTCCAGGGGGACACAGATACGCAGTATTTT. It codes for CGVQGDTDTQYF.

This rearrangement joins TRBV21-1 to TRBJ2-1; the D call TRBD1 from the table was never checked on the DNA. TRBV21-1 is recorded as a pseudogene. The CDR3 sequence is 18 residues long. The CDR3 here is CAARDRDDRGPSYNEQFF. CDR3 DNA sequence: TGTGCCGCTCGGGACAGGGACGACCGTGGTCCTTCCTACAATGAGCAGTTCTTC.

This clonotype has only one observation. The chain carries TRBV7-9 and TRBJ2-3; no clear D gene. Germline loops: CDR1 SEHNR, CDR2 FQNEAQ (reference sequence). The CDR3 length is 16 residues. V was shortened by 2 bases and J by 0 bases, with 12 bases between the two germline ends. CDR3 residues: CASSLLFSVSTDTQYF. The CDR3 DNA is TGTGCCAGCAGCTTACTTTTCTCCGTCAGCACAGATACGCAGTATTTT.